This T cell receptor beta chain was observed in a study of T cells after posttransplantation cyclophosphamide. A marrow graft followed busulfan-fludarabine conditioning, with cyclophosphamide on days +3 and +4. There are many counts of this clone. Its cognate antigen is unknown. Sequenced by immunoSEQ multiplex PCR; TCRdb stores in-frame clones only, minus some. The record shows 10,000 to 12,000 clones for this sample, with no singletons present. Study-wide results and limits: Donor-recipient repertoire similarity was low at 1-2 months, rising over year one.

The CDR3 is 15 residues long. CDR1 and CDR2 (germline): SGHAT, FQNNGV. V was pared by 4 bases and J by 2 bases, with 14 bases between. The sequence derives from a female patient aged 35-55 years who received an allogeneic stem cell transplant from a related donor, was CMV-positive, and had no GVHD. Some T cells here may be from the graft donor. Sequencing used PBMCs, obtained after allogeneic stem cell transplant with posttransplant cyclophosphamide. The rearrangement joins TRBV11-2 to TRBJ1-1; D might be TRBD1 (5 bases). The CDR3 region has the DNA TGTGCCAGCAGCTCGCCGGGACTCCCTAACACTGAAGCTTTCTTT. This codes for CASSSPGLPNTEAFF.